This T cell receptor beta chain was profiled in a study of CD8 T cell repertoires and HIV-1 epitope variants. Across the study: T cells were stimulated with Twenty-five Gag and Nef peptides separately. Control wells had CMV/EBV/flu peptides, negative Ebola AY9, or no peptide. Separate from the cultures, 1M uncultured T cells served as baseline.

This table comes from immunoSEQ multiplex PCR, and its TCRdb copy is limited to in-frame clones, with some not included. Altogether 90,000 or so clones are present, roughly 77% being singletons, with the ten largest covering under 30%. General study findings and limits: Four or five clonotypes recognized Nef KF9, one HW9, none TAALDMSHF.

The germline CDR1 and CDR2 sequences are MNHEY and SVGAGI. Unmatched junction bases numbered 6, after V lost 8 bases and J lost 3 bases. The CDR3 is 14 amino acids. A note on this clone: The target antigen is unknown.

V gene TRBV6-5 combines with J gene TRBJ2-2; TRBD2 agrees at 7 bases. The sequencing sample was made of uncultured baseline CD8+ T cells from peripheral blood mononuclear cells (PBMCs). The receptor's source is a male donor with HIV. CDR3 nucleotide sequence: TGTGCCAGCCGGCGGGGGACCGACACCGGGGAGCTGTTTTTT. It encodes CASRRGTDTGELFF.